These T cell receptor beta chains were read from a single sample in a study of T cell responses to AZD1222 COVID-19 vaccine. Libraries were prepared by immunoSEQ multiplex PCR; TCRdb keeps only in-frame clonotypes and omits some of them. Among about 200,000 clones listed, around nine tenths were seen once. Sequences were derived from peripheral blood, sampled 28 days after the second dose of the MenACWY control vaccine. These receptors were obtained from an adult who received the MenACWY meningococcal vaccine as a control. CDR3s include the opening cysteine and the closing phenylalanine or tryptophan. Fields, in order: J gene, V gene, D gene, clone size, CDR3 protein, CDR3 DNA. The D gene is left open where the match is weak. Only some rows state a clone size, as once, few, many or a class for expanded clones.

>TRBJ2-1|TRBV6-5|TRBD1|once
CASSMDRGNEQFF
TGTGCCAGCAGTATGGACAGGGGCAATGAGCAGTTCTTC
>TRBJ2-7|TRBV5-6|-|-
CASSLPREEQYF
TGTGCCAGCAGCTTGCCCAGGGAAGAGCAGTACTTC
>TRBJ2-3|TRBV2|-|-
CASSPHRGTWTDTQYF
TGTGCCAGCAGTCCCCACCGGGGGACTTGGACAGATACGCAGTATTTT
>TRBJ2-1|TRBV7-9|-|once
CASSRLEGTGYNEQFF
TGTGCCAGCAGCCGCCTGGAGGGGACCGGTTACAATGAGCAGTTCTTC
>TRBJ2-3|TRBV10-3|TRBD1|-
CAISLGQPSTDTQYF
TGTGCCATCAGTTTGGGACAGCCTAGCACAGATACGCAGTATTTT
>TRBJ1-5|TRBV4-1|TRBD1|-
CASSQTGDGNQPQHF
TGCGCCAGCAGCCAGACAGGGGACGGCAATCAGCCCCAGCATTTT
>TRBJ2-5|TRBV28|TRBD2|-
CASSRPGLATQETQYF
TGTGCCAGCAGCAGACCGGGACTAGCGACCCAAGAGACCCAGTACTTC
>TRBJ1-6|TRBV19|-|-
CASTSDSYNSPLHF
TGTGCCAGTACCTCGGACAGTTATAATTCACCCCTCCACTTT
>TRBJ1-4|TRBV19|TRBD1|once
CASSGQGYNEKLFF
TGTGCCAGTAGTGGACAGGGTTATAATGAAAAACTGTTTTTT
>TRBJ1-1|TRBV5-1|-|-
CASSLSVGTEAFF
TGCGCCAGCAGCTTGAGCGTGGGTACTGAAGCTTTCTTT
>TRBJ2-7|TRBV7-2|TRBD2|-
CASSLPGGSGEQYF
TGTGCCAGCAGCTTACCGGGAGGGTCGGGCGAGCAGTACTTC
>TRBJ1-4|TRBV2|-|-
CASSRDREEKLFF
TGTGCCAGCTCCCGGGACCGCGAGGAAAAACTGTTTTTT
>TRBJ2-3|TRBV7-9|-|-
CASSLAGETDTQYF
TGTGCCAGCAGCTTAGCGGGAGAGACAGATACGCAGTATTTT
>TRBJ2-2|TRBV5-1|-|-
CASSLVGGAGRTGELFF
TGCGCCAGCAGCTTGGTCGGGGGCGCGGGTCGCACCGGGGAGCTGTTTTTT
>TRBJ2-4|TRBV20-1|-|few
CSPTMANIQYF
TGCAGCCCGACGATGGCGAACATTCAGTACTTC
>TRBJ2-1|TRBV7-9|TRBD2|-
CASSPGLTFDNEQFF
TGTGCCAGCAGCCCGGGACTAACTTTTGACAATGAGCAGTTCTTC
>TRBJ2-7|TRBV7-2|TRBD2|-
CASSFQTSGVYEQYF
TGTGCCAGCAGCTTCCAGACTAGCGGAGTTTACGAGCAGTACTTC
>TRBJ1-2|TRBV19|TRBD1|once
CASSPRTGWFSGYTF
TGTGCCAGTAGTCCTCGGACAGGGTGGTTTTCGGGCTACACCTTC
>TRBJ2-2|TRBV19|-|-
CASRGAANTGELFF
TGTGCCAGTAGAGGGGCCGCGAACACCGGGGAGCTGTTTTTT
>TRBJ2-7|TRBV18|TRBD1|-
CASSAGQGPYEQYF
TGTGCCAGCTCAGCTGGACAGGGCCCCTACGAGCAGTACTTC
>TRBJ1-1|TRBV19|-|-
CASSTLGDPGLNTEAFF
TGTGCCAGTAGTACCCTGGGGGACCCCGGCCTGAACACTGAAGCTTTCTTT
>TRBJ2-1|TRBV9|-|-
CASSVAQLGANEQFF
TGTGCCAGCAGCGTAGCGCAATTGGGGGCCAATGAGCAGTTCTTC
>TRBJ1-1|TRBV30|TRBD1|-
CARTREGAGNTEAFF
TGTGCCCGGACCCGGGAGGGGGCCGGGAACACTGAAGCTTTCTTT
>TRBJ2-2|TRBV7-3|TRBD2|-
CASSWRAASGSTGELFF
TGTGCCAGCAGCTGGAGGGCAGCTAGCGGGAGCACCGGGGAGCTGTTTTTT
>TRBJ2-3|TRBV10-3|-|-
CAIRTARDTQYF
TGTGCCATCAGGACGGCTAGGGATACGCAGTATTTT
>TRBJ2-5|TRBV5-8|-|few
CASSLRLKETQYF
TGTGCCAGCAGCTTGCGGCTAAAAGAGACCCAGTACTTC
>TRBJ1-5|TRBV6-1|-|-
CASSEGFWGPGVQPQHF
TGTGCCAGCAGTGAAGGGTTTTGGGGTCCAGGAGTTCAGCCCCAGCATTTT
>TRBJ2-7|TRBV19|-|-
CASNQGSAPAYEQYF
TGTGCCAGTAATCAGGGGTCGGCACCGGCCTACGAGCAGTACTTC
>TRBJ1-2|TRBV6-5|TRBD1|-
CASSSQGGANYGYTF
TGTGCCAGCAGCTCCCAGGGGGGAGCTAACTATGGCTACACCTTC
>TRBJ1-4|TRBV28|TRBD1|-
CASSPAGTGSFEKLFF
TGTGCCAGCAGTCCGGCCGGGACAGGGTCTTTCGAAAAACTGTTTTTT
>TRBJ2-6|TRBV7-2|-|-
CASSLDRAGANVLTF
TGTGCCAGCAGCTTAGACAGGGCCGGGGCCAACGTCCTGACTTTC
>TRBJ1-5|TRBV6-1|-|few
CASSELERPINAQHF
TGTGCCAGCAGTGAACTGGAGAGACCAATTAACGCCCAGCATTTT
>TRBJ2-3|TRBV12-5|-|-
CASGVGGADTQYF
TGTGCTAGTGGCGTGGGGGGCGCAGATACGCAGTATTTT
>TRBJ1-3|TRBV28|-|-
CASSSPGRSVGNTIYF
TGTGCCAGCAGTTCCCCGGGCCGAAGCGTCGGAAACACCATATATTTT
>TRBJ1-2|TRBV6-5|TRBD1|-
CASSPSGQGGYTF
TGTGCCAGCAGTCCTTCCGGACAGGGAGGCTACACCTTC